These 25 T cell receptor beta chains share one sample of origin, sequenced in a study of T-cell reconstitution after alpha-beta-depleted transplantation in children. Unique molecular identifiers were incorporated when the TCRbeta library was constructed. TCRdb analysed the PCR reads with MiXCR anew, one entry per CDR3 protein. The sample comprises 600,000 to 700,000 distinct CDR3 sequences, about an eighth of which are singletons, and 0.79% rests with the top ten. The sample consisted of PBMCs, taken before TCRalphabeta/CD19-depleted stem cell transplant. All receptors come from a girl aged 2-9 years with congenital amegakaryocytic thrombocytopenia, due to receive a stem cell transplant.

The chain uses TRBV5-1 and TRBJ2-7; TRBD1 aligns across 9 bases. The J segment lost 4 bases and the V segment lost 2 bases, leaving 7 bases of the junction unmatched. CDR1 and CDR2 (germline): SGHRS, YFSETQ. The CDR3 contains 15 residues. In nucleotides, the CDR3 is TGCGCCAGCAGCTTAAACCGGGACAGGGCTTACGAGCAGTACTTC. It specifies CASSLNRDRAYEQYF.

This clonotype has at least ten counts. This chain uses TRBV7-9 with TRBJ2-3; TRBD2 matches at 7 bases. The CDR3 is made up of 17 amino acids. Germline trimming cut 0 bases from V and 0 bases from J; bases unmatched to any gene: 6. Per the germline V gene, CDR1 is SEHNR and CDR2 is FQNEAQ (reference sequence). Written as DNA, the CDR3 is TGTGCCAGCAGCTTAGCACGACTAGCAGCTAGCACAGATACGCAGTATTTT. It yields the protein CASSLARLAASTDTQYF. Full variable domain (remainder filled in from reference TRBV7-9 and TRBJ2-3): DTGVSQNPRHKITKRGQNVTFRCDPISEHNRLYWYRQTLGQGPEFLTYFQNEAQLEKSRLLSDRFSAERPKGSFSTLEIQRTEQGDSAMYLCASSLARLAASTDTQYFGPGTRLTVL.

CDR3 DNA: TGTGCCAGCAGCGGGACTAGCGGGAGGATTGTGAATGAGCAGTTCTTC. This gives the protein CASSGTSGRIVNEQFF. The J gene is TRBJ2-1, the V gene TRBV9, with 14 bases fitting TRBD2. The V gene's germline CDR1 is SGDLS and CDR2 YYNGEE. Unmatched junction bases numbered 6, after V lost 3 bases and J lost 7 bases. The CDR3 runs to 16 residues.

This clonotype was detected only a few times. The gene calls are TRBV5-6 and TRBJ1-5, with D possibly TRBD1 on 5 matching bases. CDR1 and CDR2 from the germline V gene are SGHDT and YYEEEE. Trimming took 2 bases from V and 2 from J, leaving 11 bases between them. The CDR3 covers 15 residues. CDR3 coding DNA: TGTGCCAGCAGCTTCGGGGGATGGGGCAATCAGCCCCAGCATTTT. Amino acid sequence: CASSFGGWGNQPQHF.

This clonotype was detected ten times or more. J is TRBJ1-4 and V is TRBV5-1, with no clear D. Germline V gene lookup returns CDR1 SGHRS and CDR2 YFSETQ. Trimming cost V 4 bases and J 11 bases, with 18 bases left between them. The CDR3 consists of 14 residues. CDR3 residues: CASSRTYPPVKLFF. The DNA for the CDR3 is TGCGCCAGCAGCCGGACCTACCCACCGGTGAAACTGTTTTTT.

Turning to this clonotype: A much bigger clone sits one base away, suggesting this may be a read error. This chain joins TRBV7-7 and TRBJ2-1, with TRBD2 as a possible D gene (5 bases). The length of the CDR3 is 15 residues. CDR1 is SSHAT, CDR2 FNYEAQ, per germline (reference sequence). In DNA, the CDR3 is TGTGCCAGCAGCTTAGGGCGGGCCTCCTACAATGAGCAGTCCTTC. This encodes CASSLGRASYNEQSF.

This clonotype has only a few counts. The gene calls are TRBV24-1 and TRBJ2-3; 11 nucleotides line up with TRBD2. The CDR3 runs 20 residues. Germline CDR1 is KGHDR and CDR2 is SFDVKD. Trimming cost V 7 bases and J 0 bases; bases outside gene matches: 17. The CDR3 DNA reads TGTGCCACCAGCCCTTCTTTTGGCCTAGCGGGAGGACCTAGCACAGATACGCAGTATTTT. Its protein is CATSPSFGLAGGPSTDTQYF.

This clonotype appeared many times. The chain links TRBV7-2 to TRBJ2-4, with a possible D match to TRBD2 (5 bases). The CDR3 has 13 amino acids. Germline V gives CDR1 SGHTA, CDR2 FQGNSA. Trimming left V 6 bases short and J 8 bases short, with 14 bases between. CDR3 region: CASSWKTMDIQYF. The CDR3 coding sequence is TGTGCCAGCAGTTGGAAGACTATGGACATTCAGTACTTC.

Worth noting for this clonotype: This may arise from a read error, as a much more abundant clone is one base away. Here the CDR3 omits its conserved ending phenylalanine or tryptophan, so a read error is the likely source. The chain uses TRBV6-1 and TRBJ1-3; D unresolved. CDR3 length: 15 residues. The germline CDR1 and CDR2 sequences are MNHNS and SASEGT. V was clipped by 6 bases and J by 3 bases, with 15 bases between them. CDR3 DNA sequence: TGTGCCAGCAGCCGTAGCCTAACCCTTGGAAACACCATATATCTT. Amino acids: CASSRSLTLGNTIYL.

This clonotype showed up many times. The genes are TRBV20-1 and TRBJ1-1; 8 bases match TRBD1. Germline V lookup: CDR1 DFQATT, CDR2 SNEGSKA (reference sequence). V was pared by 6 bases and J by 0 bases, with 6 bases of the junction left unmatched. This CDR3 is 14 amino acids long. The CDR3 DNA sequence: TGCAGTGCCCCCTACAGGGGGATGAACACTGAAGCTTTCTTT. Translating gives CSAPYRGMNTEAFF.

This clonotype was picked up many times. This chain connects TRBV7-9 to TRBJ2-1; D ambiguous. The CDR3 spans 14 residues. CDR1 SEHNR and CDR2 FQNEAQ come from the germline V gene (reference sequence). V lost 5 bases and J lost 8, with 16 bases in between. The DNA for the CDR3 is TGTGCCAGCAGCCCTACGACCTTGGGCGATGAGCAGTTCTTC. Translated, it gives CASSPTTLGDEQFF.

At least ten counts were recorded for this clonotype. This chain connects TRBV20-1 to TRBJ2-3, with D uncertain. Trimming removed 1 base at V and 2 bases at J, with 16 bases between. Germline-derived CDR1 and CDR2 are DFQATT and SNEGSKA (reference sequence). The CDR3 sequence is 16 residues long. The CDR3 DNA follows: TGCAGTGCTAGAGCCGCTCTAGGTGCCCCCACAGATACGCAGTATTTT. Translating gives CSARAALGAPTDTQYF.

This clonotype was detected a few times. The chain links TRBV7-9 to TRBJ1-6; 7 bases align to TRBD1. This CDR3 is 15 amino acids long. V was pared by 3 bases and J by 6 bases, with 5 bases of the junction left unmatched. Per germline, CDR1 SEHNR and CDR2 FQNEAQ (reference sequence). CDR3 region: CASSFPGTVNSPLHF. CDR3 DNA: TGTGCCAGCAGCTTCCCTGGGACAGTTAATTCACCCCTCCACTTT.

The chain joins TRBV25-1 to TRBJ2-1; a weak D match, TRBD2 (6 bases). The CDR3 spans 14 residues. Germline CDR1 MGHDK, CDR2 SYGVNS. The ends were cut back, 4 bases at V and 5 bases at J, with 12 bases in the middle. In DNA, the CDR3 is TGTGCCAGCAGTGCCACGAGGACTAACAATGAGCAGTTCTTC. Its translation: CASSATRTNNEQFF.

This clonotype was detected ten times or more. Here the CDR3 reads CSTRTGSYEQYF. The CDR3 region has the DNA TGCAGTACAAGGACGGGCTCCTACGAGCAGTACTTC. J is TRBJ2-7 and V is TRBV20-1; D not resolved. CDR3 size: 12 residues. Per the germline V gene, CDR1 is DFQATT and CDR2 is SNEGSKA (reference sequence). Trimming cost V 8 bases and J 0 bases, with 11 bases left between them.

This clonotype turned up a few times. The chain has TRBV28 and TRBJ2-3, with D tentatively TRBD2 (7 bases). Germline V lookup: CDR1 MDHEN, CDR2 SYDVKM. Trimming removed 7 bases from V and 2 bases from J, with 25 bases in between. The CDR3 is 18 residues long. The CDR3 region is CASKYSYSEGGDTDTQYF. In nucleotides, the CDR3 is TGTGCCAGCAAGTACTCATACTCCGAGGGGGGGGACACAGATACGCAGTATTTT. Combining the CDR3 with reference TRBV28 and TRBJ2-3 gives the whole variable domain DVKVTQSSRYLVKRTGEKVFLECVQDMDHENMFWYRQDPGLGLRLIYFSYDVKMKEKGDIPEGYSVSREKKERFSLILESASTNQTSMYLCASKYSYSEGGDTDTQYFGPGTRLTVL.

The rearrangement uses TRBV20-1 and TRBJ1-5; no clear D gene. Germline CDR1 and CDR2: DFQATT and SNEGSKA (reference sequence). The V and J ends lost 0 bases and 2 bases respectively, with 5 bases between them. The CDR3 runs to 13 residues. The CDR3, as DNA: TGCAGTGCTAGAGACACAGGCAATCAGCCCCAGCATTTT. Translation gives CSARDTGNQPQHF.

This clonotype came up many times. V and J are TRBV5-1 and TRBJ2-7; TRBD1 is a possible D gene (6 bases). V lost 0 bases to trimming and J lost 1 base, with 11 bases between them. The CDR3 runs to 15 residues. Germline V gene sequence: CDR1 SGHRS, CDR2 YFSETQ. This chain's CDR3 is CASSLAQGSSYEQYF. The CDR3, as DNA: TGCGCCAGCAGCTTGGCACAGGGATCGTCCTACGAGCAGTACTTC. The full variable domain, rest sourced from reference TRBV5-1 and TRBJ2-7, is KAGVTQTPRYLIKTRGQQVTLSCSPISGHRSVSWYQQTPGQGLQFLFEYFSETQRNKGNFPGRFSGRQFSNSRSEMNVSTLELGDSALYLCASSLAQGSSYEQYFGPGTRLTVT.

The V call is TRBV5-1, the J call TRBJ2-1; TRBD2 aligns across 13 bases. CDR3 length: 17 residues. The trim removed 3 bases at V and 5 bases at J, leaving 8 bases unmatched. The V gene's germline CDR1 is SGHRS and CDR2 YFSETQ. CDR3 in amino acids: CASSWGVGLAGDNEQFF. The CDR3 bases are TGCGCCAGCAGCTGGGGGGTAGGACTAGCGGGAGACAATGAGCAGTTCTTC.

The chain is built from TRBV2 and TRBJ2-5; 7 bases agree with TRBD1. After removal of 8 bases from V and 4 bases from J, the junction contained 16 bases not matched to a gene. This CDR3 has 16 residues. CDR1 and CDR2 (germline): SNHLY, FYNNEI. CDR3 sequence (DNA): TGTGCCAGCCTACGGGACAGACCCCCAAGTCGAGAGACCCAGTACTTC. This sequence encodes CASLRDRPPSRETQYF.

This clonotype turned up a few times. V is TRBV4-1 and J is TRBJ2-3; D is perhaps TRBD2 (6 bases). The CDR3 covers 13 residues. The V end lost 0 bases, the J end lost 7 bases, and 8 bases lay between the germline ends. Germline V gene lookup returns CDR1 MGHRA and CDR2 YSYEKL. The CDR3 protein is CASSQEGLYTQYF. The CDR3 region has the DNA TGCGCCAGCAGCCAAGAAGGACTATATACGCAGTATTTT.

CDR3 nucleotides: TGTGCCAGCAGCGGACCAAGGAACTCTGGAAACACCATATATTTT. Its translation is CASSGPRNSGNTIYF. V gene TRBV9 combines with J gene TRBJ1-3; D gene ambiguous. Germline V gene data show CDR1 as SGDLS and CDR2 as YYNGEE. Trimming removed 3 bases at V and 0 bases at J, with 10 bases between. CDR3 length equals 15 residues.

In its sample, this clonotype was seen many times. CDR3 DNA sequence: TGTGCCAGCAGCGTTCGACAGGGGATCAATGAGCAGTTCTTC. Residues: CASSVRQGINEQFF. The chain couples TRBV21-1 to TRBJ2-1; TRBD1, the D gene given by the table, was not confirmed from the DNA. TRBV21-1 is described as a pseudogene. This CDR3 comprises 14 residues.

This clonotype was recorded a few times. The chain combines TRBV28 with TRBJ2-4; D not certain. The CDR3 has 13 amino acids. Trimming removed 2 bases from V and 7 bases from J, with 9 bases in between. The germline gives CDR1 MDHEN, CDR2 SYDVKM. In nucleotides, the CDR3 is TGTGCCAGCAGTTTAGGCGGTTTTAACATTCAGTACTTC. Translated, it gives CASSLGGFNIQYF.

CDR3 sequence (DNA): TGTGCCAGCAGTCATAGGGGTCTAAATGAGCAGTTCTTC. It specifies CASSHRGLNEQFF. This chain links TRBV12-3 or TRBV12-4 with TRBJ2-1, with TRBD1 as a possible D gene (5 bases). The V end was cut by 5 bases, the J end by 7 bases, with 12 bases between. The CDR3 contains 13 residues.